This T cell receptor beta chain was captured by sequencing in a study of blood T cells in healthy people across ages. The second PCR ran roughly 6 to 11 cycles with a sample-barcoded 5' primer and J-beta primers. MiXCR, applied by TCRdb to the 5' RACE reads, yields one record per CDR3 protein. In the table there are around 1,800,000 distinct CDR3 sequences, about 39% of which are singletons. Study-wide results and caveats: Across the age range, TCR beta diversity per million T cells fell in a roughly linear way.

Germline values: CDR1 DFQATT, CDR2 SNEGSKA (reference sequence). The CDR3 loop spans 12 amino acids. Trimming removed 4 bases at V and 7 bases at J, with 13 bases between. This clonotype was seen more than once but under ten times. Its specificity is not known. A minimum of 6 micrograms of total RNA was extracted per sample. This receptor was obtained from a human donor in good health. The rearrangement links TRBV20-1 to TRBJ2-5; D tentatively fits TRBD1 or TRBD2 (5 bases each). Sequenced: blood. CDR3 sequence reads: CSANQGVGTQYF. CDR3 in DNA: TGCAGTGCTAATCAGGGAGTAGGGACCCAGTACTTC.